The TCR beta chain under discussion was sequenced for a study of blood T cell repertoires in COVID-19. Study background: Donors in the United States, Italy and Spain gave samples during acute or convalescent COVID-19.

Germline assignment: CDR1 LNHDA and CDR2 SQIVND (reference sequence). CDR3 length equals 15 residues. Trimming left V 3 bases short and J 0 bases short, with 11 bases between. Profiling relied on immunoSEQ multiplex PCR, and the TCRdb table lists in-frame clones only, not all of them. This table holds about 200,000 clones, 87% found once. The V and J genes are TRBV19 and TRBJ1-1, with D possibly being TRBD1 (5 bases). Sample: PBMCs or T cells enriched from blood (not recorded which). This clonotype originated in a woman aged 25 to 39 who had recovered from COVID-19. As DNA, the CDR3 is TGTGCCAGTAGTATCCGCGGAGGGGTGAACACTGAAGCTTTCTTT. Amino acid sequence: CASSIRGGVNTEAFF.